This T cell receptor (beta chain) was documented in a study of blood T cell repertoires in COVID-19. Study details: Spain, Italy and the United States supplied samples that represented acute and convalescent COVID-19. In each case, the material was cDNA or gDNA derived from T cells, B-cell-depleted T cells, or PBMCs.

Study processing details: Estimation of nucleated cell counts was performed using reference gene primer amplification. Assay: immunoSEQ multiplex PCR; the TCRdb copy retains only in-frame clones and omits some. For V, J and clone size, that table is used; D and trimming come from the DNA. The sample includes about 190,000 clones, about 86% of them seen just once. Losses at the gene ends were 7 bases for V and 3 bases for J; bases not matched to a gene: 3. The CDR3 contains 12 residues. The V gene's germline CDR1 is SGHKS and CDR2 YYEKEE (reference sequence). The origin of this receptor is a man aged 30 to 39 with active or convalescent COVID-19. The sequenced material came from peripheral blood. This chain connects TRBV5-5 to TRBJ2-7; 8 nucleotides agree with TRBD1. The CDR3 coding sequence is TGTGCCAGCGGACAGGGCATCTACGAGCAGTACGTC. Its translation: CASGQGIYEQYV.